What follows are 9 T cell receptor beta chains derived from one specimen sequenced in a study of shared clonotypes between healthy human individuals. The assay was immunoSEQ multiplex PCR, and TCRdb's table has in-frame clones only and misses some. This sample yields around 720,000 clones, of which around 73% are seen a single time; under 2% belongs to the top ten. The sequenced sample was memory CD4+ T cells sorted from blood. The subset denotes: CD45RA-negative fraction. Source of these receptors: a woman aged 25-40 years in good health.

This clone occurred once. CDR3 in DNA: TGTGCCAGCCGCCCTGACCGGGGGGTCTACGAGCAGTACTTC. Protein product: CASRPDRGVYEQYF. The gene calls are TRBV7-2 and TRBJ2-7; 7 positions match TRBD2. The CDR3 runs to 14 residues. CDR1 SGHTA and CDR2 FQGNSA come from the germline V gene. V gave up 8 bases and J gave up 3 bases; unmatched junction bases: 10.

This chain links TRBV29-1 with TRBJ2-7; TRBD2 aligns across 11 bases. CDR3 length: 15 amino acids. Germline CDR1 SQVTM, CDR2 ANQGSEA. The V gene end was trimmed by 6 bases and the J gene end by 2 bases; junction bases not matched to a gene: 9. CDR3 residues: CSVNPGTSGTYEQYF. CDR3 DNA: TGCAGCGTAAACCCAGGGACTAGCGGAACCTACGAGCAGTACTTC.

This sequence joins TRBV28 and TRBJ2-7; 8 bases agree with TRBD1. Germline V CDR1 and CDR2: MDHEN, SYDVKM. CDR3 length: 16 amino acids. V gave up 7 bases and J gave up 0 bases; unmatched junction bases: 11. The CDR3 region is CASTVPGTGISYEQYF. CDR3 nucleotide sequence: TGTGCCAGCACCGTTCCCGGGACAGGCATCTCCTACGAGCAGTACTTC.

As DNA, the CDR3 is TGTGCCAGCAGTTCTGTAGCGGGACTAGGTCTCGGCGAGCAGTACTTC. Translating it yields CASSSVAGLGLGEQYF. The gene calls are TRBV28 and TRBJ2-7; 8 bases line up with TRBD2. The CDR3 has 16 residues. Germline-derived CDR1 and CDR2 are MDHEN and SYDVKM. Losses at the gene ends were 4 bases for V and 6 bases for J; bases not matched to a gene: 14. Drawing the rest from reference TRBV28 and TRBJ2-7, the complete variable domain is DVKVTQSSRYLVKRTGEKVFLECVQDMDHENMFWYRQDPGLGLRLIYFSYDVKMKEKGDIPEGYSVSREKKERFSLILESASTNQTSMYLCASSSVAGLGLGEQYFGPGTRLTVT.

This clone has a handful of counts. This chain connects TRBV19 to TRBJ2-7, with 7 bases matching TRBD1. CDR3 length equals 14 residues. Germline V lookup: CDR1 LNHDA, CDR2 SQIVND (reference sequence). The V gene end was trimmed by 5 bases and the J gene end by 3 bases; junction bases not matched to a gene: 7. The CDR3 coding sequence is TGTGCCAGTAGTCGTGACAGGGCCAACTACGAGCAGTACTTC. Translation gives CASSRDRANYEQYF.

CDR3 bases: TGCGCCAGCAGCCAAGATCTGGTGGTAGCGGGCGGGGAGCTGTTTTTT. Its protein is CASSQDLVVAGGELFF. The V gene is TRBV4-1, the J gene TRBJ2-2, with 7 bases that match TRBD2. With 0 bases clipped from V and 7 bases from J, the junction kept 8 bases outside the gene matches. The V gene's germline CDR1 is MGHRA and CDR2 YSYEKL. The CDR3 is 16 residues long.

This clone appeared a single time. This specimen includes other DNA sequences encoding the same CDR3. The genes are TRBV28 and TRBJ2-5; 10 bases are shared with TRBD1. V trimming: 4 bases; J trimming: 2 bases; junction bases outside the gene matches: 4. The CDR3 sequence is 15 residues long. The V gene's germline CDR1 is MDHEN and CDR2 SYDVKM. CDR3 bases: TGTGCCAGCAGTTCCCGGGACAGGGGACAAGAGACCCAGTACTTC. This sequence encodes CASSSRDRGQETQYF.

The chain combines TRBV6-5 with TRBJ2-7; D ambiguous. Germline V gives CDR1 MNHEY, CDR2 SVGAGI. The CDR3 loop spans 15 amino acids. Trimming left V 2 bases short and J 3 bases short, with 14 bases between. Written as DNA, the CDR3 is TGTGCCAGCAGTTACGGCGAGAGTGGTGACTACGAGCAGTACTTC. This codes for CASSYGESGDYEQYF.

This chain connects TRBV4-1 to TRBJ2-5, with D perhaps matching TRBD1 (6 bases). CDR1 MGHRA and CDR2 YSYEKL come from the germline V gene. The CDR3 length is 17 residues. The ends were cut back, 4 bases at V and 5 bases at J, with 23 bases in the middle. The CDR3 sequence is CASSPHRDSLYIETQYF. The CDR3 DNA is TGCGCCAGCAGCCCTCACAGGGATAGCCTCTATATTGAGACCCAGTACTTC.